The sample holds a few counts of the clone carrying this T cell receptor beta chain. Clones were read by immunoSEQ multiplex PCR, and TCRdb kept only the in-frame ones, dropping some. Of around 53,000 clones in the sample, less than 85% were seen once. The data were taken from a study of OX40 agonist ivuxolimab in advanced cancers. Germline V lookup: CDR1 PRHDT, CDR2 FYEKMQ (reference sequence). This CDR3 region has 16 residues. The J segment lost 2 bases and the V segment lost 5 bases, leaving 5 bases of the junction unmatched. This rearrangement joins TRBV13 to TRBJ2-3; 12 bases are a match to TRBD2. Sequencing was performed on CD4+ or CD8+ T cells sorted from blood, taken in a trial of the OX40 agonist ivuxolimab. This TCR was recovered from an adult with an advanced solid tumor such as melanoma, head and neck, liver or kidney cancer. CDR3 bases: TGTGCCAGCAGCGCCCGACTAGCGGGAGTCACAGATACGCAGTATTTT. This codes for CASSARLAGVTDTQYF.